What follows are 22 T cell receptor beta chains derived from one specimen sequenced in a study of naive and memory T cell subsets. Study-level findings and limits: Naive repertoires, especially CD8, held a few larger clonotypes, possibly memory cells re-expressing CD45RA.

An equimolar mix of two oligonucleotides served as the beta constant-region primer for TRBC1 and TRBC2. The ligated cDNA underwent four PCR rounds using SP2 and nested alpha and beta constant-region primers. TCRdb used MiXCR to reprocess the UMI-ligation and nested PCR reads, holding one entry per CDR3 protein. The sample yields about 150,000 distinct CDR3 sequences, under 25% seen once. These receptors lack a known antigen. The sample comprised naive CD4+ T cells from blood. These TCRs come from a human donor in good health.

V usage is TRBV6-5 and J usage is TRBJ2-7, with 7 nucleotides matching TRBD1. From germline, CDR1 is MNHEY and CDR2 SVGAGI. CDR3 length: 16 residues. Trimming cost V 5 bases and J 7 bases; bases outside gene matches: 17. CDR3 in DNA: TGTGCCAGCAGTAACCGCCGACAGGGAGCTAGGGGGGAGCAGTACTTC. Translation gives CASSNRRQGARGEQYF.

This clonotype was seen a handful of times. The chain combines TRBV28 with TRBJ1-5; possible D gene TRBD1, 5 bases. Trimming stripped 4 bases from V and 4 bases from J, with 14 bases between. The CDR3 length is 15 residues. The germline V gene has CDR1 MDHEN and CDR2 SYDVKM. CDR3 bases: TGTGCCAGCAGTTACCCCCGGGGCCTTAATCAGCCCCAGCATTTT. This codes for CASSYPRGLNQPQHF. The variable domain in full, with the rest retrieved from reference TRBV28 and TRBJ1-5, is DVKVTQSSRYLVKRTGEKVFLECVQDMDHENMFWYRQDPGLGLRLIYFSYDVKMKEKGDIPEGYSVSREKKERFSLILESASTNQTSMYLCASSYPRGLNQPQHFGDGTRLSIL.

The CDR3 loop is CSAKGAREGTEAFF. CDR3 DNA sequence: TGCAGTGCTAAGGGAGCCAGGGAGGGCACTGAAGCTTTCTTT. This chain uses TRBV20-1 with TRBJ1-1; TRBD1 might be the D (5 bases). Germline V gene lookup returns CDR1 DFQATT and CDR2 SNEGSKA (reference sequence). Between the trimmed V and J ends, which lost 4 bases and 4 bases, there was a span of 16 bases. There are 14 residues in the CDR3.

The chain has TRBV28 and TRBJ2-2, with D maybe TRBD2 (6 bases). The CDR3 sequence is 12 residues long. CDR1 and CDR2 (germline): MDHEN, SYDVKM. V lost 8 bases to trimming and J lost 7 bases, with 11 bases between them. As DNA, the CDR3 is TGTGCCAGCGGGGTCGGGAGCGGGGAGCTGTTTTTT. This sequence encodes CASGVGSGELFF. Filled out from reference TRBV28 and TRBJ2-2, the complete variable domain reads DVKVTQSSRYLVKRTGEKVFLECVQDMDHENMFWYRQDPGLGLRLIYFSYDVKMKEKGDIPEGYSVSREKKERFSLILESASTNQTSMYLCASGVGSGELFFGEGSRLTVL.

The chain has TRBV6-5 and TRBJ1-2; D is ambiguous. Germline values: CDR1 MNHEY, CDR2 SVGAGI. This CDR3 comprises 13 residues. Trimming removed 5 bases from V and 3 bases from J, with 10 bases in between. CDR3 sequence (DNA): TGTGCCAGCAGTCCCGGGCCATACTATGGCTACACCTTC. The encoded protein is CASSPGPYYGYTF.

The V call is TRBV11-1, the J call TRBJ2-5; 13 nucleotides match TRBD2. The CDR3 is 18 amino acids. The germline V gene has CDR1 SGHAT and CDR2 FQDESV (reference sequence). The trim removed 1 base at V and 4 bases at J, leaving 9 bases unmatched. The CDR3, as DNA: TGTGCCAGCAGCTTAGGGATCGGACTAGCGGGAGCCCGAGAGACCCAGTACTTC. Protein: CASSLGIGLAGARETQYF.

V is TRBV5-1 and J is TRBJ2-7; D is perhaps TRBD1 or TRBD2 (5 bases each). Germline V gene data show CDR1 as SGHRS and CDR2 as YFSETQ. The CDR3 consists of 14 residues. Trimming cost V 6 bases and J 6 bases, with 19 bases left between them. In DNA form, the CDR3 reads TGCGCCAGCACGATAACCGGGGCCGGCGGCGAGCAGTACTTC. Translating gives CASTITGAGGEQYF. Full variable domain (missing parts from reference TRBV5-1 and TRBJ2-7): KAGVTQTPRYLIKTRGQQVTLSCSPISGHRSVSWYQQTPGQGLQFLFEYFSETQRNKGNFPGRFSGRQFSNSRSEMNVSTLELGDSALYLCASTITGAGGEQYFGPGTRLTVT.

This clonotype was detected only a few times. J is TRBJ2-1 and V is TRBV12-3 or TRBV12-4, with TRBD2 identical over 7 bases. Trimming took 6 bases from V and 0 from J; bases not matched to a gene: 8. The CDR3 sequence is 16 residues long. In DNA, the CDR3 is TGTGCCAGCAGCCCGGGTCGCGGGAGCTCCTACAATGAGCAGTTCTTC. Translated, it gives CASSPGRGSSYNEQFF.

The CDR3 DNA reads as TGTGCCAGCAGTTTGTGGTCCCGAGCCAAAAACATTCAGTACTTC. Protein: CASSLWSRAKNIQYF. V gene TRBV28 combines with J gene TRBJ2-4; D remains ambiguous. The V gene lost 3 bases and the J gene lost 0 bases, with 9 bases spanning the gap. CDR3 length: 15 amino acids. Per the germline V gene, CDR1 is MDHEN and CDR2 is SYDVKM.

This clonotype turned up a few times. The chain couples TRBV20-1 to TRBJ2-7; 12 nucleotides line up with TRBD2. The germline V gene encodes CDR1 DFQATT and CDR2 SNEGSKA (reference sequence). V lost 3 bases and J lost 2; bases outside the gene matches: 2. The CDR3 consists of 14 residues. The DNA for the CDR3 is TGCAGTGCTAGTCTAGCGGGAGGGCCCTACGAGCAGTACTTC. It specifies CSASLAGGPYEQYF.

The rearrangement links TRBV7-3 to TRBJ2-3; D call uncertain. Germline loops: CDR1 SGHTA, CDR2 FQGTGA. Trimming pared 4 bases from V and 2 bases from J, leaving 13 bases between. CDR3 length: 15 residues. The CDR3 DNA reads as TGTGCCAGCAGCTCATCTGCTGTTTTCACAGATACGCAGTATTTT. Its protein product is CASSSSAVFTDTQYF.

There are a few counts of this clonotype. The rearrangement joins TRBV24-1 to TRBJ2-1; D gene uncertain. The length of the CDR3 is 13 residues. With 3 bases removed from V and 7 bases from J, the gap between germline ends came to 9 bases. Germline V gene sequence: CDR1 KGHDR, CDR2 SFDVKD. CDR3 DNA sequence: TGTGCCACCAGTGATGGGTGGCAAAATGAGCAGTTCTTC. This translates into CATSDGWQNEQFF.

V is TRBV12-3 or TRBV12-4 and J is TRBJ2-1; 13 bases map to TRBD2. Losses at the gene ends were 6 bases for V and 8 bases for J; bases not matched to a gene: 19. This CDR3 has 19 amino acids. CDR3 coding DNA: TGTGCCAGCAGAAAAATGGGGACTAGCGGGACGAAGGGGGGAGATGAGCAGTTCTTC. Translating gives CASRKMGTSGTKGGDEQFF.

This clonotype was detected a few times. This chain uses TRBV2 with TRBJ2-5; no definite D call. V dropped 7 bases and J dropped 1 base, with 13 bases sitting between them. The CDR3 has 14 residues. CDR1 and CDR2 from the germline V gene are SNHLY and FYNNEI. CDR3 nucleotides: TGTGCCAGCAACTTAGGCAGCGTCCAAGAGACCCAGTACTTC. It codes for CASNLGSVQETQYF.

The J gene is TRBJ2-5, the V gene TRBV5-4, with D perhaps matching TRBD1 (6 bases). This CDR3 contains 13 residues. Trimming pared 4 bases from V and 2 bases from J, leaving 9 bases between. Germline V gene sequence: CDR1 SGHNT, CDR2 YYREEE (reference sequence). In DNA form, the CDR3 reads TGTGCCAGCAGCGAACAGGGACAAGAGACCCAGTACTTC. Protein: CASSEQGQETQYF.

This clonotype came up a few times. The chain uses TRBV27 and TRBJ2-7; D is possibly TRBD2 (6 bases). Trimming left V 0 bases short and J 3 bases short, with 12 bases between. CDR1 is MNHEY and CDR2 is SMNVEV in the germline V gene (reference sequence). The CDR3 runs 15 residues. This chain's CDR3 is CASSLSAGPLYEQYF. In DNA, the CDR3 is TGTGCCAGCAGTTTATCGGCGGGGCCCCTCTACGAGCAGTACTTC.

This clonotype was detected a few times. The gene calls are TRBV3-1 and TRBJ2-1; D is uncertain. This CDR3 spans 13 amino acids. CDR1 and CDR2 (germline): LGHDT, YNNKEL (reference sequence). The V end lost 0 bases, the J end lost 9 bases, and 9 bases lay between the germline ends. CDR3 region: CASSQELRTEQFF. In DNA form, the CDR3 reads TGTGCCAGCAGCCAAGAACTGCGAACTGAGCAGTTCTTC.

The V and J genes are TRBV5-1 and TRBJ1-3; D gene uncertain. The germline gives CDR1 SGHRS, CDR2 YFSETQ. The CDR3 has 13 amino acids. V was cut by 1 base and J by 9 bases, with 11 bases left in between. The CDR3 protein is CASSLSYGSTIYF. CDR3 nucleotide sequence: TGCGCCAGCAGCTTGTCATATGGGAGCACCATATATTTT.

A note on this clonotype: A much larger clone differs from this one at a single base, so this may be a read error. The V call is TRBV2, the J call TRBJ2-5; D assignment may be TRBD1 or TRBD2 (5 bases each). Germline loops: CDR1 SNHLY, CDR2 FYNNEI. V shed 1 base and J shed 9 bases, with 18 bases lying between them. The CDR3 is 15 residues long. The CDR3 protein is CASSEDQASRESQYF. DNA of the CDR3: TGTGCCAGCAGTGAAGATCAAGCCTCCAGGGAGTCCCAGTACTTC.

This clonotype came up a few times. The genes are TRBV10-3 and TRBJ1-5; D uncertain. Looked up from germline, CDR1 is ENHRY and CDR2 is SYGVKD. The CDR3 length is 12 residues. Trimming shortened V by 2 bases and J by 4 bases, and 3 bases separated the two germline ends. The CDR3 region is CAISEPNQPQHF. DNA of the CDR3: TGTGCCATCAGTGAGCCTAATCAGCCCCAGCATTTT.

There are a few counts of this clonotype. This sequence joins TRBV13 and TRBJ2-5; the D gene is possibly TRBD1 (5 bases). V gave up 2 bases and J gave up 5 bases, with 15 bases separating them. Germline loops: CDR1 PRHDT, CDR2 FYEKMQ (reference sequence). The CDR3 covers 15 residues. This chain's CDR3 is CASSLKGALPETQYF. CDR3 coding DNA: TGTGCCAGCAGCTTAAAAGGGGCCTTACCGGAGACCCAGTACTTC.

The rearrangement joins TRBV28 to TRBJ2-7; D may be TRBD1 (6 bases). Trimming removed 6 bases from V and 6 bases from J, with 18 bases in between. The CDR3 length is 14 residues. Per the germline V gene, CDR1 is MDHEN and CDR2 is SYDVKM. This CDR3 is CASSTPTGYREQYF. The CDR3 bases are TGTGCCAGCAGCACCCCTACAGGGTATCGCGAGCAGTACTTC. Using reference TRBV28 and TRBJ2-7 for the parts outside the CDR3, the full variable domain is DVKVTQSSRYLVKRTGEKVFLECVQDMDHENMFWYRQDPGLGLRLIYFSYDVKMKEKGDIPEGYSVSREKKERFSLILESASTNQTSMYLCASSTPTGYREQYFGPGTRLTVT.